These T cell receptor beta chains were read from a single sample in a study of T-cell reconstitution after alpha-beta-depleted transplantation in children. TCRdb ran MiXCR on the PCR reads and lists one entry per CDR3 protein. This sample has 250,000 to 300,000 distinct CDR3 sequences, with around 10% found just once. Sequences were derived from peripheral blood, sampled 180 days after TCRalphabeta/CD19-depleted stem cell transplant. The receptors here all came from a male patient aged 2 to 10 who had a stem cell transplant for chronic granulomatous disease, so the T cells may come from the graft donor. The CDR3 runs from the conserved cysteine through the conserved F or W. Fields, in order: J gene, V gene, clone size, CDR3 protein. The size of a clone is reported for some rows only, either as once, few or many, or as a class for expanded clones.

J: TRBJ1-1
V: TRBV7-8
size: many
CDR3: CASSLLALNTEAFF

J: TRBJ1-1
V: TRBV12-3/TRBV12-4
size: -
CDR3: CASSPSWGAGNTEAFF

J: TRBJ2-5
V: TRBV14
size: -
CDR3: CASSQPASANQETQYF

J: TRBJ2-5
V: TRBV20-1
size: many
CDR3: CSAPVAEETQYF

J: TRBJ2-3
V: TRBV11-1
size: few
CDR3: CASTGQGGVSDTQYF

J: TRBJ2-5
V: TRBV7-9
size: many
CDR3: CASWGTSGTQETQYF

J: TRBJ1-6
V: TRBV5-1
size: many
CDR3: CASSSVYNSPLHF

J: TRBJ1-1
V: TRBV30
size: -
CDR3: CAWLKPHTGETEAFF

J: TRBJ2-1
V: TRBV7-2
size: many
CDR3: CASSERAGRAFYEQFF

J: TRBJ1-6
V: TRBV30
size: many
CDR3: CAWSANSPLHF

J: TRBJ1-1
V: TRBV7-9
size: many
CDR3: CASSPVGQGNTEAFF

J: TRBJ2-1
V: TRBV13
size: -
CDR3: CASSLRQGNKFF

J: TRBJ1-1
V: TRBV6-1
size: many
CDR3: CASRPGRSNTEAFF

J: TRBJ2-7
V: TRBV28
size: -
CDR3: CAMGPGLPCEQYF

J: TRBJ2-7
V: TRBV4-2
size: many
CDR3: CASSPREAGTDEQYF

J: TRBJ1-3
V: TRBV12-3/TRBV12-4
size: -
CDR3: CASSDDGTRKTIYF

J: TRBJ2-5
V: TRBV7-9
size: many
CDR3: CASRQDQETQYF

J: TRBJ1-5
V: TRBV19
size: many
CDR3: CASIRTGGNQPQHF

J: TRBJ2-7
V: TRBV19
size: many
CDR3: CASSIARGRTYEQYF

J: TRBJ2-3
V: TRBV2
size: many
CDR3: CASRGDLQYF

J: TRBJ2-1
V: TRBV10-3
size: many
CDR3: CAISEALAGDNNEQFF

J: TRBJ2-3
V: TRBV6-4
size: many
CDR3: CASSGMAGERDTQYF

J: TRBJ2-3
V: TRBV7-3
size: many
CDR3: CASSSIGALSTDTQYF

J: TRBJ2-3
V: TRBV7-2
size: many
CDR3: CASSLTHTDTQYF

J: TRBJ2-1
V: TRBV5-1
size: -
CDR3: CASSLVVGGGVPYNEQFF

J: TRBJ2-1
V: TRBV5-1
size: many
CDR3: CASSLTLAGGGNEQFF

J: TRBJ1-2
V: TRBV7-8
size: many
CDR3: CASTSVGGYGYTF

J: TRBJ1-6
V: TRBV25-1
size: many
CDR3: CASTPLVPNSPLHF

J: TRBJ2-6
V: TRBV7-9
size: -
CDR3: CASSSGLWGANVLTF

J: TRBJ2-1
V: TRBV3-1
size: few
CDR3: CATCQPGLRRNEQFF

J: TRBJ2-1
V: TRBV4-1
size: -
CDR3: CASSQDDRIAWDEQFF

J: TRBJ2-7
V: TRBV19
size: few
CDR3: CASSKFPSGGTGSYEQYF

J: TRBJ2-7
V: TRBV5-1
size: many
CDR3: CASSLEGWRRQF

J: TRBJ2-1
V: TRBV12-3/TRBV12-4
size: many
CDR3: CASAWRGTYNEQFF

J: TRBJ2-7
V: TRBV5-1
size: many
CDR3: CASKDGSYEQYF

J: TRBJ2-5
V: TRBV4-2
size: many
CDR3: CASSQDWPDQETQYF

J: TRBJ2-2
V: TRBV12-3/TRBV12-4
size: many
CDR3: CASSYPRGNTGELFF

J: TRBJ2-7
V: TRBV5-1
size: many
CDR3: CASSLAKGGLAAASYEQYF

J: TRBJ2-4
V: TRBV5-5
size: many
CDR3: CASSSDKEMVLPLAKNIQYF

J: TRBJ2-7
V: TRBV6-5
size: many
CDR3: CASSYSSQGVYEQYF

J: TRBJ1-1
V: TRBV25-1
size: many
CDR3: CASSESDRGNTEAFF

J: TRBJ2-5
V: TRBV29-1
size: many
CDR3: CSVRLVLRETQYF

J: TRBJ1-5
V: TRBV19
size: -
CDR3: CASSISILVLRDLIILRPQHF

J: TRBJ2-3
V: TRBV5-5
size: many
CDR3: CASSLVARSTDTQYF

J: TRBJ2-1
V: TRBV19
size: many
CDR3: CASSIGERANEQFF

J: TRBJ1-2
V: TRBV20-1
size: many
CDR3: CSAAKGLDGYTF

J: TRBJ2-4
V: TRBV18
size: -
CDR3: CASSPEGIAKNIQYF

J: TRBJ2-7
V: TRBV7-9
size: many
CDR3: CASSPVGTSYEQYF

J: TRBJ1-6
V: TRBV28
size: -
CDR3: CASSWVRRGANNSPLHF

J: TRBJ1-1
V: TRBV5-4
size: -
CDR3: CASSLEREFMNTEAFF

J: TRBJ1-5
V: TRBV7-2
size: few
CDR3: CASSFRGRNQPQHF

J: TRBJ1-1
V: TRBV28
size: many
CDR3: CASSLVSQEAFF

J: TRBJ1-2
V: TRBV6-5
size: many
CDR3: CASSYTPGTAHYGYTF

J: TRBJ2-7
V: TRBV4-1
size: many
CDR3: CASKRLAGFYEQYF

J: TRBJ2-1
V: TRBV5-1
size: many
CDR3: CASSRGTSGTSYNEQFF

J: TRBJ1-1
V: TRBV12-3/TRBV12-4
size: many
CDR3: CASTVRGTEAFF

J: TRBJ1-5
V: TRBV3-1
size: many
CDR3: CASSPETGGQPQHF